These T cell receptor beta chains were read from a single sample in a study of cytomegalovirus exposure and HLA in healthy donors. Produced via immunoSEQ multiplex PCR; TCRdb's table is partial and in-frame only. Recorded for this sample: 30,000 to 35,000 clones. Sequenced input: PBMCs. The receptors stem from a man aged 35 to 55 in good health and CMV-seronegative. CDR3s include the opening cysteine and the closing phenylalanine or tryptophan. The D gene is left open where the match is weak.

V gene	J gene	D gene	CDR3 protein	CDR3 DNA
TRBV5-1	TRBJ1-3	TRBD1	CASSLGDSRQDGTIYF	TGCGCCAGCAGCTTGGGGGACAGCCGTCAAGATGGCACCATATATTTT
TRBV6-5	TRBJ1-5	TRBD1	CASSRGSPGGPQHF	TGTGCCAGCAGTAGAGGGAGTCCAGGGGGGCCCCAGCATTTT
TRBV13	TRBJ2-7	.	CASSRRDGVLVEQYF	TGTGCCAGCAGCCGGCGGGACGGGGTGCTTGTGGAGCAGTACTTC
TRBV29-1	TRBJ2-7	TRBD1	CSVSGQGEGYEQYF	TGCAGCGTTTCGGGACAGGGGGAAGGTTACGAGCAGTACTTC
TRBV19	TRBJ2-2	.	CASSISRVTTGELFF	TGTGCCAGTAGTATAAGCAGGGTGACGACCGGGGAGCTGTTTTTT
TRBV9	TRBJ2-7	.	CASSSDTGSGNEQYF	TGTGCCAGCAGCTCAGACACCGGGAGTGGTAACGAGCAGTACTTC
TRBV2	TRBJ2-7	TRBD2	CASSEGLAEIYEQYF	TGTGCCAGCAGTGAGGGGCTAGCGGAGATATACGAGCAGTACTTC
TRBV11-3	TRBJ2-1	TRBD1	CASSQGTGRGGGNEQFF	TGTGCCAGCAGCCAAGGGACAGGCCGAGGGGGTGGGAATGAGCAGTTCTTC
TRBV4-3	TRBJ1-4	.	CASSQVAQEGKLFF	TGCGCCAGCAGCCAAGTCGCACAGGAGGGAAAACTGTTTTTT
TRBV19	TRBJ1-5	.	CASNRLQGQPQHF	TGTGCCAGTAACAGGCTGCAGGGTCAGCCCCAGCATTTT
TRBV28	TRBJ1-2	.	CASSLRGGWGYTF	TGTGCCAGCAGTTTAAGGGGGGGCTGGGGCTACACCTTC
TRBV6-5	TRBJ1-1	.	CASRLGDTEAFF	TGTGCCAGCAGACTGGGAGACACTGAAGCTTTCTTT
TRBV7-9	TRBJ1-1	.	CASSFSVNTEAFF	TGTGCCAGCAGCTTCAGCGTGAACACTGAAGCTTTCTTT
TRBV6-1	TRBJ1-2	TRBD1	CASSEFPRTGQGYGYTF	TGTGCCAGCAGCGAATTCCCTCGGACAGGGCAGGGCTATGGCTACACCTTC
TRBV6-5	TRBJ1-2	TRBD1	CASSYRDRYYGYTF	TGTGCCAGCAGTTACCGGGACAGGTACTATGGCTACACCTTC
TRBV5-4	TRBJ2-7	TRBD1	CASSLNWGQGNTSSYEQYF	TGTGCCAGCAGCTTGAATTGGGGACAGGGCAACACATCCTCCTACGAGCAGTACTTC
TRBV7-9	TRBJ1-1	.	CASSLGDLGRLNTEAFF	TGTGCCAGCAGCTTAGGAGACCTGGGGCGGTTGAACACTGAAGCTTTCTTT
TRBV19	TRBJ1-1	.	CASRAPHFMNTEAFF	TGTGCCAGTAGAGCGCCTCACTTTATGAACACTGAAGCTTTCTTT
TRBV6-5	TRBJ1-1	.	CASSTMTGVNTEAFF	TGTGCCAGCAGTACCATGACAGGAGTGAACACTGAAGCTTTCTTT
TRBV5-1	TRBJ2-7	TRBD1	CASSFMTGPYEQYF	TGCGCCAGCAGCTTCATGACAGGGCCCTACGAGCAGTACTTC
TRBV6-5	TRBJ2-5	.	CASSYSNLPLETQYF	TGTGCCAGCAGTTACTCGAACCTTCCACTAGAGACCCAGTACTTC
TRBV19	TRBJ2-7	TRBD2	CASSIGGTSGTNAYEQYF	TGTGCCAGTAGTATAGGGGGGACTAGCGGGACAAACGCCTACGAGCAGTACTTC
TRBV7-2	TRBJ1-1	TRBD1	CASLPGQDTEAFF	TGTGCCAGCCTACCGGGACAGGACACTGAAGCTTTCTTT
TRBV30	TRBJ1-2	.	CAWSVLPRQVAYGYTF	TGTGCCTGGAGTGTACTTCCCCGACAGGTTGCCTATGGCTACACCTTC
TRBV14	TRBJ1-2	.	CASSQDSASRGGYTF	TGTGCCAGCAGCCAAGATTCGGCCTCACGAGGGGGCTACACCTTC
TRBV28	TRBJ2-4	TRBD1	CASSAQGIRNIQYF	TGTGCCAGCAGTGCACAGGGGATTCGAAACATTCAGTACTTC
TRBV29-1	TRBJ2-5	.	CSAQGSGTQYF	TGCAGCGCGCAGGGATCTGGGACCCAGTACTTC
TRBV7-2	TRBJ2-3	.	CASSLRYRQGITDTQYF	TGTGCCAGCAGCTTACGTTACCGGCAGGGTATAACAGATACGCAGTATTTT
TRBV7-9	TRBJ2-5	TRBD1	CASSSTGAQETQYF	TGTGCCAGCAGCTCGACAGGGGCCCAAGAGACCCAGTACTTC
TRBV28	TRBJ2-7	.	CASSLKYGYEQYF	TGTGCCAGCAGTTTAAAGTACGGCTACGAGCAGTACTTC
TRBV30	TRBJ2-7	.	CAWSVDTAGGQYF	TGTGCCTGGAGTGTAGACACGGCTGGAGGGCAGTACTTC
TRBV4-1	TRBJ2-1	TRBD2	CASSQDSSREGLDNEQFF	TGCGCCAGCAGCCAAGATAGTTCGCGGGAGGGCCTCGACAATGAGCAGTTCTTC
TRBV18	TRBJ2-7	.	CASSPENYEQYF	TGTGCCAGCTCACCAGAGAACTACGAGCAGTACTTC